The 22 T cell receptor beta chains below come from one sample, sequenced in a study of blood T cell repertoires in COVID-19. Measured with immunoSEQ multiplex PCR; TCRdb has only the in-frame clones, and not every one. This table has 310,000 or so clones, roughly 84% appearing once. What was sequenced was peripheral blood. These receptors all stem from a man in his forties or fifties with active or convalescent COVID-19.

The chain joins TRBV28 to TRBJ1-2; D may be TRBD1 (6 bases). This CDR3 comprises 15 residues. From germline, CDR1 is MDHEN and CDR2 SYDVKM. The germline V and J ends were trimmed by 5 bases and 7 bases, with 20 bases remaining between them. The CDR3 region is CASSPPGRGERGYTF. CDR3 coding DNA: TGTGCCAGCAGTCCCCCGGGCAGGGGAGAACGTGGCTACACCTTC.

The rearrangement links TRBV5-1 to TRBJ1-5, with D maybe TRBD1 (5 bases). Trimming removed 4 bases from V and 0 bases from J, with 11 bases in between. Looked up from germline, CDR1 is SGHRS and CDR2 is YFSETQ. This CDR3 has 15 residues. CDR3 nucleotides: TGCGCCAGCAGCCCGGGACTGAGTAGCAATCAGCCCCAGCATTTT. Its protein product is CASSPGLSSNQPQHF.

The CDR3 protein is CASSGTGNSPLHF. The CDR3 DNA is TGTGCCAGCAGCGGGACAGGCAATTCACCCCTCCACTTT. This rearrangement joins TRBV9 to TRBJ1-6; 7 nucleotides align to TRBD1. V lost 3 bases and J lost 7; bases outside the gene matches: 1. Germline-derived CDR1 and CDR2 are SGDLS and YYNGEE. The CDR3 spans 13 residues.

The chain uses TRBV2 and TRBJ2-3, with 11 positions matching TRBD1. CDR3 size: 16 residues. V lost 6 bases, J lost 2 bases, and 7 bases stayed unmatched. Per the germline V gene, CDR1 is SNHLY and CDR2 is FYNNEI. The CDR3 spells CASRKGQGAFTDTQYF. The CDR3 DNA sequence: TGTGCCAGCAGAAAAGGACAGGGGGCTTTCACAGATACGCAGTATTTT.

Details on this clone: Other DNA sequences from this sample encode an identical CDR3 as well. The chain employs TRBV4-2 and TRBJ1-3, with 8 bases lining up with TRBD1. Per the germline V gene, CDR1 is LGHNA and CDR2 is YNFKEQ. V was pared by 4 bases and J by 4 bases, with 6 bases of the junction left unmatched. The CDR3 is 15 residues long. The CDR3 sequence is CASSRDRGGGNTIYF. CDR3 DNA: TGTGCCAGCAGCCGAGACAGGGGCGGGGGAAACACCATATATTTT.

This sequence joins TRBV12-5 and TRBJ1-3; TRBD1 might be the D (6 bases). V gave up 8 bases and J gave up 2 bases, with 19 bases separating them. Looked up from germline, CDR1 is LGHNT and CDR2 is FRNRAP. This CDR3 has 16 residues. The DNA for the CDR3 is TGTGCTAGTAGGAAAACAGGGAGACGGCCTGGAAACACCATATATTTT. Protein: CASRKTGRRPGNTIYF.

V and J are TRBV11-1 and TRBJ1-2; 11 positions agree with TRBD1. V lost 5 bases, J lost 1 base, and 3 bases stayed unmatched. The CDR3 covers 15 residues. Per the germline V gene, CDR1 is SGHAT and CDR2 is FQDESV (reference sequence). The CDR3 sequence is CASSVGTGGNYGYTF. CDR3 DNA sequence: TGTGCCAGCAGCGTTGGGACAGGGGGTAACTATGGCTACACCTTC. Based on the CDR3 plus reference TRBV11-1 and TRBJ1-2, the full variable domain is EAEVAQSPRYKITEKSQAVAFWCDPISGHATLYWYRQILGQGPELLVQFQDESVVDDSQLPKDRFSAERLKGVDSTLKIQPAELGDSAMYLCASSVGTGGNYGYTFGSGTRLTVV.

This clone was seen just once. This rearrangement joins TRBV3-1 (or the pseudogene TRBV3-2) to TRBJ1-2; TRBD1 matches 7 bases. J was trimmed by 7 bases and V by 4 bases; bases with no gene match: 3. Germline CDR1 is LGHDT and CDR2 is YNNKEL (reference sequence). There are 12 residues in the CDR3. The chain's CDR3 is CASSPRQGGYTF. CDR3 bases: TGTGCCAGCAGCCCACGACAGGGTGGCTACACCTTC.

The CDR3, as DNA: TGTGCCAGTAGTATAGTACGGGGTTCACCCCTCCACTTT. It specifies CASSIVRGSPLHF. The chain combines TRBV19 with TRBJ1-6, with D uncertain. The CDR3 runs to 13 residues. Trimming cost V 1 base and J 9 bases, with 7 bases left between them. CDR1 LNHDA and CDR2 SQIVND come from the germline V gene (reference sequence).

A word on this clone: In the same sample, other DNA sequences code for this CDR3. The rearrangement joins TRBV5-1 to TRBJ2-5; D is perhaps TRBD2 (5 bases). This CDR3 is built from 14 residues. V was cut by 0 bases and J by 2 bases, with 8 bases left in between. In germline, CDR1 is SGHRS, CDR2 YFSETQ. The DNA of the CDR3 is TGCGCCAGCAGCTTGGGCAGCGGTCAAGAGACCCAGTACTTC. Protein product: CASSLGSGQETQYF.

This chain uses TRBV30 with TRBJ1-3; D is undetermined. V lost 0 bases and J 7 bases, leaving 10 bases between the germline ends. The CDR3 runs 13 residues. In germline, CDR1 is GTSNPN, CDR2 SVGIG (reference sequence). The CDR3, as DNA: TGTGCCTGGAGTGTCGGAGGCGAGAACACCATATATTTT. Its translation is CAWSVGGENTIYF.

The CDR3 nucleotides read TGTGCCAGCAGTTCTCCGACAGGGGGCCATGGCTACACCTTC. Its translation is CASSSPTGGHGYTF. V is TRBV28 and J is TRBJ1-2; 10 bases match TRBD1. This CDR3 is 14 amino acids long. Losses at the gene ends were 4 bases for V and 6 bases for J; bases not matched to a gene: 5. Germline V gene sequence: CDR1 MDHEN, CDR2 SYDVKM.

This chain uses TRBV5-1 with TRBJ2-7; D is unresolved. Deletions cut 1 base from V and 3 bases from J, with 5 bases between. This CDR3 spans 12 amino acids. CDR1 SGHRS and CDR2 YFSETQ come from the germline V gene. CDR3 loop: CASSLNFYEQYF. The CDR3 DNA is TGCGCCAGCAGCTTGAACTTCTACGAGCAGTACTTC. The whole variable domain, filled in from reference TRBV5-1 and TRBJ2-7, reads KAGVTQTPRYLIKTRGQQVTLSCSPISGHRSVSWYQQTPGQGLQFLFEYFSETQRNKGNFPGRFSGRQFSNSRSEMNVSTLELGDSALYLCASSLNFYEQYFGPGTRLTVT.

This chain joins TRBV5-6 and TRBJ2-1; 8 nucleotides agree with TRBD1. Germline-derived CDR1 and CDR2 are SGHDT and YYEEEE. This CDR3 comprises 15 residues. After removal of 4 bases from V and 6 bases from J, the junction contained 9 bases not matched to a gene. Here the CDR3 DNA reads TGTGCCAGCAGCGGCGGACAGGGCAGGCGCAATGAGCAGTTCTTC. Its protein is CASSGGQGRRNEQFF.

The chain uses TRBV7-6 and TRBJ2-7; the D gene is possibly TRBD2 (6 bases). Trimming cost V 1 base and J 6 bases, with 16 bases left between them. The CDR3 is 15 residues long. CDR1 is SGHVS and CDR2 is FNYEAQ in the germline V gene. The CDR3 reads CASSLGSGGASEQYF. In nucleotides, the CDR3 is TGTGCCAGCAGCTTAGGTAGTGGAGGGGCCTCCGAGCAGTACTTC.

This clone was observed a handful of times. The V call is TRBV29-1, the J call TRBJ2-3, with D possibly matching TRBD2 (5 bases). Trimming stripped 3 bases from V and 1 base from J, with 8 bases between. CDR3 size: 13 residues. Looked up from germline, CDR1 is SQVTM and CDR2 is ANQGSEA. The CDR3 nucleotides read TGCAGCGTTGACGAGGGCGGCACAGATACGCAGTATTTT. As protein: CSVDEGGTDTQYF.

The chain uses TRBV30 and TRBJ2-3, with D unclear. The V end was cut by 2 bases, the J end by 3 bases, with 6 bases between. This CDR3 contains 12 residues. Germline CDR1 is GTSNPN and CDR2 is SVGIG (reference sequence). Written as DNA, the CDR3 is TGTGCCTGGAGTAGAGAGACAGATACGCAGTATTTT. This sequence encodes CAWSRETDTQYF.

This rearrangement joins TRBV6-1 to TRBJ1-1; no definite D call. This CDR3 is 13 amino acids long. Germline values: CDR1 MNHNS, CDR2 SASEGT. V dropped 3 bases and J dropped 6 bases, with 11 bases sitting between them. CDR3 DNA sequence: TGTGCCAGCAGTGACAGGTTTGCCGCTGAAGCTTTCTTT. It encodes CASSDRFAAEAFF.

The chain has TRBV19 and TRBJ1-6; D gene unclear. Trimming removed 2 bases from V and 11 bases from J, with 10 bases in between. The CDR3 length is 13 residues. CDR1 is LNHDA, CDR2 SQIVND, per germline (reference sequence). The CDR3 region is CASSIPGGPPLHF. As DNA, the CDR3 is TGTGCCAGTAGTATACCGGGAGGACCACCCCTCCACTTT.

J is TRBJ1-2 and V is TRBV5-1; the D is unclear. The CDR3 has 14 amino acids. Germline CDR1 reads SGHRS; CDR2 reads YFSETQ. Trimming removed 0 bases from V and 3 bases from J, with 9 bases in between. The CDR3 sequence: CASSLAAQDYGYTF. CDR3 DNA sequence: TGCGCCAGCAGCTTGGCAGCCCAGGACTATGGCTACACCTTC.

The DNA for the CDR3 is TGTGCCAGCAGTGTCGAGGGTGCTGATACGCAGTATTTT. Translating it yields CASSVEGADTQYF. The chain links TRBV28 to TRBJ2-3; D perhaps matches TRBD2 (5 bases). There are 13 residues in the CDR3. Germline CDR1 MDHEN, CDR2 SYDVKM. Trimming took off 5 bases at V and 6 bases at J, with 12 bases between the two ends.

This chain connects TRBV7-2 to TRBJ2-5, with D possibly TRBD2 on 6 matching bases. Per germline, CDR1 SGHTA and CDR2 FQGNSA. This CDR3 is 15 amino acids long. Trimming took 5 bases from V and 0 from J, leaving 13 bases between them. CDR3 amino acids: CASSPRGDYQETQYF. CDR3 coding DNA: TGTGCCAGCAGCCCAAGAGGGGACTACCAAGAGACCCAGTACTTC. The whole variable domain, filled in from reference TRBV7-2 and TRBJ2-5, reads GAGVSQSPSNKVTEKGKDVELRCDPISGHTALYWYRQSLGQGLEFLIYFQGNSAPDKSGLPSDRFSAERTGGSVSTLTIQRTQQEDSAVYLCASSPRGDYQETQYFGPGTRLLVL.